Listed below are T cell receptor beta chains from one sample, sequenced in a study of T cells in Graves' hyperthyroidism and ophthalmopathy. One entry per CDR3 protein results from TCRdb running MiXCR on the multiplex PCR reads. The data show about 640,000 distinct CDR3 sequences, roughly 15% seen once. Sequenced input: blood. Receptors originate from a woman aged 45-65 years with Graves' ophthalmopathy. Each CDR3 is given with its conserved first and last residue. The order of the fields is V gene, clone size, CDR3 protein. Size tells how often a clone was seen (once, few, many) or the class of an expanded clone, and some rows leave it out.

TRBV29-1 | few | CSVVGPGHPGEQFF
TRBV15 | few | CATSKPAESDIQYF
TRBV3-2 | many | CASSQRGDQSTDTQYF
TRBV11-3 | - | CASSPRDGKETQYF
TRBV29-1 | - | CSERKKEGYEQYF
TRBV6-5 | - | CASSYSRLAGEETQYF
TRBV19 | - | CASNSGISTDTQYF
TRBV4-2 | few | CASSQDWTRSSYEQYF
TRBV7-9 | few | CASSLGGEDNQPQHF
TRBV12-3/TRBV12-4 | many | CASRGGLAGVGNEQFF
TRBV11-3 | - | CASRTGTGANTEAFF
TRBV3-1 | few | CASSQVSAGGIGYTF
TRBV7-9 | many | CASTPDRGQNTEAFF
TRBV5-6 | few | CASSLTSGSPYEQYF
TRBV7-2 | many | CASSLSGGLLYTEAFF
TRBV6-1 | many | CASSGGQAGAYTEAFF
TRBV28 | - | CASSSAGSGDGNTVYF
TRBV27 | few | CASSQIISGRDANTQYF
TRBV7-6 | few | CASSLGGPEDTQYF
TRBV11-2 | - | CASSFTGTTSEQYF
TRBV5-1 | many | CASSATSWSSYNEQFF
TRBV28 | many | CASRERLGATYEQYF
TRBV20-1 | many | CSATSGAGANVLTF
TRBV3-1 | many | CASSQGAGTYEQYF
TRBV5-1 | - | CASSSRPGLVNNEQFF
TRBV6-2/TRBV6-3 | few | CASSYKLWTSSYNEQFF
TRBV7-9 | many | CASSLKGTYEQYF
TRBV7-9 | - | CASSSDYDYEQYF
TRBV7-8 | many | CASSPLSGPTNTGELFF
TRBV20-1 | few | CSALFPGGSNQPQHF
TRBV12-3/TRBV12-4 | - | CASRRLAGGPTGELFF
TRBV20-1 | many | CSARDRTDGFTDTQYF
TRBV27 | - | CASRWTGQGYEQYF
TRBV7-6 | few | CASSLNSGSNQPQHF
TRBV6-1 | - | CASSPPNEQFF
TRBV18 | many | CASSPGQGLNTEAFF
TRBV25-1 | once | CASSEFLGRRETQYF
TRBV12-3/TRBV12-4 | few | CATRTLPGSPLHF
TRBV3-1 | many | CASSQDLAGTTYEQYF
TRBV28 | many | CASSPPGHPNTEAFF
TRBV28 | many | CASSSRQGYTDTQYF
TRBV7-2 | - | CASSPGRMSDTQYF
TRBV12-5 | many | CASGLVRMGFDMNTEAFF
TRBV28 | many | CASSLGLRGMETQYF
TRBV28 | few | CASRLAAGSTDTQYF
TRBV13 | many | CASSQRRRTYEQYF
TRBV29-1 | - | CSVVPVRDEQFF
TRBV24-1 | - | CATSGSRGRSYNEQFF
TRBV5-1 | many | CASTLGEDTEAFF
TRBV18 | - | CASSPGMAGNQPQHF
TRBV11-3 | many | CASSLPPGRRGWAEAFF
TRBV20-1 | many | CSARASRDTQYF
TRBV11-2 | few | CASSLDLVLTKGAVGELFF
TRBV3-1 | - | CASSPRLILLRDTQYF
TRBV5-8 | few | CASSSGTIGSTIYF